This entry concerns a single TCR beta chain. Its specificity is unknown. This record belongs to a study of vaccination and CD4 T cells after COVID-19. In the study overall: Stimulation of cells relied on overlapping spike peptides derived from SARS-CoV-2, HCoV-NL63, HCoV-OC43 and HCoV-229E.

V lost 6 bases and J lost 5; bases outside the gene matches: 5. The germline V gene has CDR1 SGHAT and CDR2 FQDESV (reference sequence). The CDR3 spans 15 residues. An Oncomine TCR Beta short-read assay was used to sequence the DNA from cultured CD4+ T cells. TCRdb reprocessed the PCR reads with MiXCR, giving one entry per CDR3 protein. The data contain around 4,000 distinct CDR3 sequences, around 20% of them seen just once; the ten biggest clones take up about 49%. Treatment indicated: roughly 11-day PBMC culture with coronavirus spike peptide pools or control peptides (ViraFEST assay). The sequence was obtained from a human donor who had recovered from COVID-19. The sequencing here drew on CD4+ T cells from blood, cultured in vitro, taken after SARS-CoV-2 vaccination. This chain links TRBV11-1 with TRBJ1-6; the match to TRBD1 covers 9 bases. CDR3 sequence (DNA): TGTGCCAGCAGACACGGACAGGGGAATAATTCACCCCTCCACTTT. It translates to CASRHGQGNNSPLHF.